A single sample is the source of the 8 T cell receptor beta chains below, sequenced in a study of CD4 T cells in relation to SARS-CoV-2 and coronaviruses. These TCRs' antigens remain unknown. Unexposed donor CD4+ T cells date from about 2010-2019, before the COVID-19 pandemic. The cells were cultured for 10 days before CD4+ T cells were isolated. This table comes from immunoSEQ multiplex PCR, and its TCRdb copy is limited to in-frame clones, with some not included. This sample carries about 19,000 clones, 75% to 85% of them seen once, and the ten largest clones take roughly 25%. Sequenced: CD4+ T cells from PBMCs, cultured in vitro. Receptors originate from a human donor in good health.

The rearrangement joins TRBV6-5 to TRBJ1-5; D gene uncertain. V gave up 5 bases and J gave up 1 base, with 12 bases separating them. The CDR3 covers 15 residues. Germline CDR1 is MNHEY and CDR2 is SVGAGI. DNA of the CDR3: TGTGCCAGCAGTCCGGTTTCGGGGAGCAATCAGCCCCAGCATTTT. It encodes CASSPVSGSNQPQHF.

The rearrangement joins TRBV6-2 or TRBV6-3 to TRBJ2-5; TRBD2 matches 8 bases. V shed 0 bases and J 4 bases; nucleotides not matched to a gene: 10. CDR1 MNHEY and CDR2 SVGEGT come from the germline V gene. CDR3 size: 17 residues. The CDR3 loop reads CASSYSKSGGVGETQYF. In nucleotides, the CDR3 is TGTGCCAGCAGTTACTCGAAGAGCGGGGGCGTCGGAGAGACCCAGTACTTC.

The chain recombines TRBV6-2 or TRBV6-3 with TRBJ2-7, with a weak D call TRBD1 (6 bases). This CDR3 is 13 amino acids long. CDR1 and CDR2 from the germline V gene are MNHEY and SVGEGT. Trimming took 6 bases from V and 6 from J, leaving 15 bases between them. This CDR3 reads CASSSTDSFEQYF. The CDR3 DNA is TGTGCCAGCAGCTCCACGGACAGCTTCGAGCAGTACTTC.

The chain combines TRBV2 with TRBJ2-3; TRBD1 or TRBD2 may be the D gene (6 bases each). This CDR3 has 14 residues. V lost 7 bases to trimming and J lost 4 bases, with 15 bases between them. The germline gives CDR1 SNHLY, CDR2 FYNNEI. Here the CDR3 reads CASIGGPMADTQYF. The CDR3 coding sequence is TGTGCCAGCATTGGGGGGCCTATGGCAGATACGCAGTATTTT. Full variable domain (outside the CDR3, taken from reference TRBV2 and TRBJ2-3): EPEVTQTPSHQVTQMGQEVILRCVPISNHLYFYWYRQILGQKVEFLVSFYNNEISEKSEIFDDQFSVERPDGSNFTLKIRSTKLEDSAMYFCASIGGPMADTQYFGPGTRLTVL.

In its sample, this clone was seen a few times. V and J are TRBV7-2 and TRBJ2-7, with 8 positions matching TRBD1. CDR1 and CDR2 from the germline V gene are SGHTA and FQGNSA. The J segment lost 2 bases and the V segment lost 6 bases, leaving 6 bases of the junction unmatched. The CDR3 length is 14 residues. CDR3 in amino acids: CASREGQAPYEQYF. The CDR3 region has the DNA TGTGCCAGCAGGGAGGGACAGGCCCCCTACGAGCAGTACTTC.

This chain uses TRBV5-6 with TRBJ2-7; D not resolved. Trimming removed 2 bases from V and 6 bases from J, with 12 bases in between. Germline-derived CDR1 and CDR2 are SGHDT and YYEEEE. The CDR3 contains 13 residues. CDR3 in DNA: TGTGCCAGCAGCTTAGGCAGGTTGGGCGAGCAGTACTTC. Translating it yields CASSLGRLGEQYF.

This sequence joins TRBV11-1 and TRBJ2-7, with a weak D call TRBD1 (6 bases). The germline V gene encodes CDR1 SGHAT and CDR2 FQDESV (reference sequence). The CDR3 runs to 13 residues. V dropped 6 bases and J dropped 2 bases, with 11 bases sitting between them. The CDR3 region has the DNA TGTGCCAGCAGGGAAACAGGGCCCTACGAGCAGTACTTC. Amino acid sequence: CASRETGPYEQYF.

This chain uses TRBV28 with TRBJ1-5; possibly TRBD1 for D (6 bases). Germline V gene data show CDR1 as MDHEN and CDR2 as SYDVKM. This CDR3 is built from 13 residues. The ends were cut back, 6 bases at V and 7 bases at J, with 13 bases in the middle. CDR3 in amino acids: CASRSQGWQPQHF. CDR3 bases: TGTGCCAGCAGGTCCCAGGGGTGGCAGCCCCAGCATTTT. The full variable domain, with the rest looked up from reference TRBV28 and TRBJ1-5, is DVKVTQSSRYLVKRTGEKVFLECVQDMDHENMFWYRQDPGLGLRLIYFSYDVKMKEKGDIPEGYSVSREKKERFSLILESASTNQTSMYLCASRSQGWQPQHFGDGTRLSIL.